The clone carrying this T cell receptor beta chain came up a few times. What it recognizes is unknown. Looked up from germline, CDR1 is MNHEY and CDR2 is SMNVEV (reference sequence). V lost 5 bases and J 4 bases, leaving 17 bases between the germline ends. CDR3 length: 16 amino acids. Nobody among the patients had been given any treatment before thyroid surgery. These data come from a study of metastatic and nonmetastatic thyroid tumors. Study-level information: Repertoire comparison spanned blood and tumor or nodule tissue of malignant and benign thyroid patients.

Findings and caveats of the study: According to reports, the diversity of TCR beta was significantly higher in malignant thyroid tumors than in benign nodules, and this held in both blood and tumor samples.

In the original workflow: It was from CDR3 differences across clinicopathological groups that a distant-metastasis classifier for papillary thyroid cancer was built. With MiXCR, TCRdb reprocessed the PCR reads. For this entry, the V and J calls and clone size follow TCRdb and not the study's own pipeline. The table shows 20,000 or so clones, with over 20% occurring only once. The genes are TRBV27 and TRBJ2-2; D not certain. Material: adjacent normal tissue. The clonotype comes from a female donor with papillary thyroid cancer or a benign thyroid nodule (not recorded which). Some clones in this sample may be carry-over from other donors' samples. CDR3 sequence reads: CASSPRPAGVTGELFF. The CDR3 DNA sequence: TGTGCCAGCAGTCCAAGACCAGCCGGAGTCACCGGGGAGCTGTTTTTT.